The next 5 T cell receptor beta chains were all read from a single sample in a study of regulatory T cells in long-lasting Graves disease. Assembly of TCR beta libraries relied on iRepertoire HTBI primers together with Arm-PCR of CDR3 regions. TCRdb re-analysed the multiplex PCR reads in MiXCR, keeping a single row per CDR3 protein. Of hundreds of thousands of distinct CDR3 sequences in the sample, roughly a fifth were seen once. Documented time point: persistent/refractory GD, antithyroid drugs over 5 years with positive TRAb. Generation of the TCR library employed RNA extracted from PBMCs. Material: peripheral blood mononuclear cells (PBMCs), obtained when the disease was refractory, from a patient treated with antithyroid drugs. The receptors originated from a female donor with Graves disease.

This clonotype occurred many times. The chain uses TRBV28 and TRBJ2-5; D may be TRBD1 or TRBD2 (5 bases each). This CDR3 comprises 15 residues. The germline gives CDR1 MDHEN, CDR2 SYDVKM. V lost 3 bases and J lost 0, with 11 bases in between. CDR3 residues: CASSFDGTNQETQYF. DNA for the CDR3: TGTGCCAGCAGTTTCGATGGGACCAACCAAGAGACCCAGTACTTC.

This clonotype was counted only a few times. This chain uses TRBV10-3 with TRBJ1-6; D is possibly TRBD1 (6 bases). The V gene lost 6 bases and the J gene lost 8 bases, with 11 bases spanning the gap. Germline V lookup: CDR1 ENHRY, CDR2 SYGVKD. This CDR3 has 13 amino acids. The DNA for the CDR3 is TGTGCCATCAGCCGGGACATCGATTCACCCCTCCACTTT. This gives the protein CAISRDIDSPLHF.

This clonotype occurred many times. CDR3 sequence: CAWAGDNFYGYTF. The DNA of the CDR3 is TGTGCCTGGGCGGGGGACAATTTCTATGGCTACACCTTC. The chain links TRBV30 to TRBJ1-2; TRBD1 is a possible D gene (6 bases). This CDR3 comprises 13 residues. With 5 bases removed from V and 4 bases from J, the gap between germline ends came to 14 bases. CDR1 is GTSNPN, CDR2 SVGIG, per germline (reference sequence).

This clonotype came up many times. V and J are TRBV12-3 or TRBV12-4 and TRBJ2-7; D is ambiguous. The V and J ends lost 1 base and 1 base respectively, with 11 bases between them. CDR3 length: 15 residues. This chain's CDR3 is CASSLGQELSYEQYF. The DNA of the CDR3 is TGTGCCAGCAGTTTAGGGCAGGAGTTATCCTACGAGCAGTACTTC.

This sequence joins TRBV30 and TRBJ2-2; TRBD1 aligns across 7 bases. Germline V gives CDR1 GTSNPN, CDR2 SVGIG (reference sequence). The CDR3 covers 13 residues. V shed 8 bases, J shed 3 bases, and the junction held 6 bases outside the gene matches. DNA for the CDR3: TGTGCCCGACAGGGAGCCGACACCGGGGAGCTGTTTTTT. As protein: CARQGADTGELFF.